This T cell receptor beta chain was captured by sequencing in a study of blood T cell repertoires in COVID-19. Study in general: Some COVID-19 samples were acute and others convalescent; all came from the United States, Italy and Spain.

The CDR3 consists of 16 residues. V was shortened by 4 bases and J by 0 bases, with 13 bases between the two germline ends. Germline CDR1 is LGHDT and CDR2 is YNNKEL (reference sequence). Sequenced by immunoSEQ multiplex PCR; TCRdb stores in-frame clones only, minus some. This repertoire shows roughly 380,000 clones, around 90% found once; its top ten account for around 3.9%. The V and J genes are TRBV3-1 (or the pseudogene TRBV3-2) and TRBJ2-1, with D perhaps being TRBD1 or TRBD2 (6 bases each). Sequencing used peripheral blood. This TCR was recovered from a woman in her sixties with COVID-19, enrolled during active disease. This CDR3 is CASSREGGISYNEQFF. The DNA for the CDR3 is TGTGCCAGCAGCCGAGAGGGGGGAATCTCCTACAATGAGCAGTTCTTC.